A single TCR beta chain is shown here with its context. Under the authors' procedure: The assay estimated nucleated cells by amplifying reference gene primers. Data came from immunoSEQ multiplex PCR; TCRdb stores just in-frame clones and leaves some out. V, J and clone size are taken as reported in that table, and D and trimming were inferred from the DNA itself. The data show some 400,000 clones, more than 75% seen once. V was clipped by 3 bases and J by 7 bases; unmatched bases: 6. There are 15 residues in the CDR3. CDR1 is KGHSH and CDR2 is LQKENI in the germline V gene. The data derive from a study of blood T cell repertoires in COVID-19. Whole-study context: COVID-19 samples from acute and convalescent phases originated in the United States, Italy and Spain. PBMCs, B-cell-depleted T cells, or T cells provided the cDNA or gDNA that made up the material.

Sample: peripheral blood. The clonotype originates from a human donor with acute or convalescent COVID-19. The donor label of this sample is uncertain. The chain combines TRBV18 with TRBJ2-7; 13 nucleotides line up with TRBD2. CDR3 protein: CASSPGLAGEGEQYF. In DNA, the CDR3 is TGTGCCAGCTCACCTGGACTAGCGGGAGAGGGTGAGCAGTACTTC.